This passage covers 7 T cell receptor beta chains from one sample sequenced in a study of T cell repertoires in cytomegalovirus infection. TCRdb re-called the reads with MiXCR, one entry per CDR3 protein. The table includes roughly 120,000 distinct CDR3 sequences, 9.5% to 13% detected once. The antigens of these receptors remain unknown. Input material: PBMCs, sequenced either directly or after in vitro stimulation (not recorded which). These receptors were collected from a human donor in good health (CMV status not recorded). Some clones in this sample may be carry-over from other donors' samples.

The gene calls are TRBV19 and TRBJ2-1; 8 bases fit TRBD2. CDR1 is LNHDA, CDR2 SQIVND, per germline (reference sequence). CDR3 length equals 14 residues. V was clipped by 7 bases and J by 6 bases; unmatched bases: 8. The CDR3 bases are TGTGCCAGTAATTTCCTAGCGGGCAGCAATGAGCAGTTCTTC. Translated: CASNFLAGSNEQFF.

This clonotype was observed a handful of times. CDR3 nucleotide sequence: TGTGCCAGCAGGGGTAGACAGGCATCAGTAAATACCGGACCGTTTGACTCCTACGAGCAGTACTTC. Translated, it gives CASRGRQASVNTGPFDSYEQYF. The chain carries TRBV27 and TRBJ2-7; D is possibly TRBD1 (6 bases). The CDR3 has 22 amino acids. Germline values: CDR1 MNHEY, CDR2 SMNVEV (reference sequence). The germline V and J ends were trimmed by 6 bases and 0 bases, with 36 bases remaining between them.

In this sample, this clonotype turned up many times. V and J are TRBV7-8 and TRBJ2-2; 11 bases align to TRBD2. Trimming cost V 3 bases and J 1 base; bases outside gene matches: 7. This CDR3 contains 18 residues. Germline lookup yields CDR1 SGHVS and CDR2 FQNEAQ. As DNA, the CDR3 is TGTGCCAGCAGCTTCACTAGCGGGAGTTCGTGGAACACCGGGGAGCTGTTTTTT. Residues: CASSFTSGSSWNTGELFF.

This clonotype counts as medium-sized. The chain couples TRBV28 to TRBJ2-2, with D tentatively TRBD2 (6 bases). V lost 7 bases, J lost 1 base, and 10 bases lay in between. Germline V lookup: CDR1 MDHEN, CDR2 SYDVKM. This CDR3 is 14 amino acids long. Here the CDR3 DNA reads TGTGCCAGCAAGGGTAGCGGGAACACCGGGGAGCTGTTTTTT. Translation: CASKGSGNTGELFF.

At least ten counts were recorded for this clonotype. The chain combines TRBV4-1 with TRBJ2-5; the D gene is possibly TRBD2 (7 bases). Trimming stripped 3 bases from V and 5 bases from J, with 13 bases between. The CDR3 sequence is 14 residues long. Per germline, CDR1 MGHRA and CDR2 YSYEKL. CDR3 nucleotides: TGCGCCAGCAGCCATACACAGGGAGGGGAGACCCAGTACTTC. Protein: CASSHTQGGETQYF.

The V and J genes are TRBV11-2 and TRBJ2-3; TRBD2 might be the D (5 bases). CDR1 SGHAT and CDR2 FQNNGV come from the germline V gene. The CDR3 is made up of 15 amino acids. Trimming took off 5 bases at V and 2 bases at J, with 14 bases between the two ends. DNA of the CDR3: TGTGCCAGCAGCCCTGTCCGGACTTACACAGATACGCAGTATTTT. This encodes CASSPVRTYTDTQYF.

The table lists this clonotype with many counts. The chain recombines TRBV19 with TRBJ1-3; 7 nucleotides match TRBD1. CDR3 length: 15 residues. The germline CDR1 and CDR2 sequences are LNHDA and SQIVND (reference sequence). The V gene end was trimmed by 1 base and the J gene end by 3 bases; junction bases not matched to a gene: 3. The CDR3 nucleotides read TGTGCCAGTAGTATAGGAGGGACAGATGGAAACACCATATATTTT. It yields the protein CASSIGGTDGNTIYF.